This T cell receptor (beta chain) was captured by sequencing in a study of blood T cell repertoires in COVID-19. Study-wide background: Collection of acute and convalescent COVID-19 samples took place in the United States, Italy and Spain. Nucleic acid was either cDNA or gDNA, and it came from T cells, B-cell-depleted T cells, or PBMCs.

How the authors handled the data: The authors estimated nucleated cell counts from reference gene primer amplification. TCRdb's copy holds only in-frame clones and misses some; the assay was immunoSEQ multiplex PCR. The D gene and trimming were derived from the DNA, and the V and J assignments and clone size from that table. The sample contains 180,000 or so clones, nearly 90% of which appear only once. The length of the CDR3 is 18 residues. The clonotype was recovered from a man aged 50 to 59 with acute or convalescent COVID-19. The sample taken for sequencing was peripheral blood. The rearrangement links TRBV21-1 to TRBJ2-3; the table's D call, TRBD1, was not checked against the DNA. TRBV21-1 is a known pseudogene. The DNA of the CDR3 is TGTGATAGGAATAAAAATAGATATTGGGACAGGCCACCAGATACGCAGTATTTT. The encoded protein is CDRNKNRYWDRPPDTQYF.